The next 11 T cell receptor beta chains were all read from a single sample in a study of breast tumors, draining lymph nodes, adjacent tissues. MiXCR was run by TCRdb on the multiplex PCR reads, yielding one entry per CDR3 protein. The data show some 47,000 distinct CDR3 sequences, 42% seen once. What was sequenced was breast tumor tissue. Receptors originate from a female donor with breast cancer. Some clones in this sample may be carry-over from other donors' samples.

This clonotype came up many times. The V and J genes are TRBV6-6 and TRBJ2-7; D is possibly TRBD1 (5 bases). The CDR3 totals 16 residues. The germline V gene has CDR1 MNHNY and CDR2 SVGAGI (reference sequence). The V and J ends lost 0 bases and 4 bases respectively, with 16 bases between them. CDR3 sequence: CASSYSSGRRVYEQYF. CDR3 coding DNA: TGTGCCAGCAGTTACTCGAGTGGTCGCAGGGTATACGAGCAGTACTTC.

This clonotype was counted many times. The CDR3 coding sequence is TGTGCCAGCAGCTTGAGGCTAACCAAAAAAACCTACGAGCAGTACTTC. Translating it yields CASSLRLTKKTYEQYF. The chain links TRBV11-2 to TRBJ2-7; D not certain. CDR1 and CDR2 (germline): SGHAT, FQNNGV. Trimming took off 3 bases at V and 2 bases at J, with 17 bases between the two ends. CDR3 length: 16 amino acids. Looking up the rest from reference TRBV11-2 and TRBJ2-7 gives the full variable domain: EAGVAQSPRYKIIEKRQSVAFWCNPISGHATLYWYQQILGQGPKLLIQFQNNGVVDDSQLPKDRFSAERLKGVDSTLKIQPAKLEDSAVYLCASSLRLTKKTYEQYFGPGTRLTVT.

There are many counts of this clonotype. The rearrangement uses TRBV9 and TRBJ1-6; D not resolved. Per germline, CDR1 SGDLS and CDR2 YYNGEE. The CDR3 totals 14 residues. The ends were cut back, 4 bases at V and 7 bases at J, with 12 bases in the middle. The DNA for the CDR3 is TGTGCCAGCAGCCTAATTACAGAGAATTCACCCCTCCACTTT. Residues: CASSLITENSPLHF.

This chain connects TRBV7-3 to TRBJ2-1; a weak D match, TRBD2 (6 bases). The length of the CDR3 is 15 residues. Trimming removed 2 bases from V and 9 bases from J, with 17 bases in between. Germline lookup yields CDR1 SGHTA and CDR2 FQGTGA. The CDR3 nucleotides are TGTGCCAGCAGCTTATCGGGACTTAGCCGCCCTGAGCAGTTCTTC. Translation: CASSLSGLSRPEQFF.

This clonotype has a count of ten or more. The chain recombines TRBV11-3 with TRBJ2-2; TRBD1 aligns across 7 bases. With 5 bases clipped from V and 5 bases from J, the junction kept 8 bases outside the gene matches. CDR3 length: 15 amino acids. Germline-derived CDR1 and CDR2 are SGHNT and YENEEA. The CDR3 is CASSITGAFTGELFF. In DNA form, the CDR3 reads TGTGCCAGCAGCATCACAGGGGCATTTACCGGGGAGCTGTTTTTT.

This clonotype was found many times. The chain is built from TRBV20-1 and TRBJ1-1; the D gene is possibly TRBD1 (5 bases). This CDR3 comprises 15 residues. V was pared by 0 bases and J by 4 bases, with 15 bases between. The germline gives CDR1 DFQATT, CDR2 SNEGSKA (reference sequence). The CDR3 region is CSARDPQGLSTEAFF. The CDR3 DNA reads as TGCAGTGCTAGAGATCCGCAGGGATTGAGCACTGAAGCTTTCTTT.

Ten or more counts support this clonotype. The rearrangement uses TRBV12-3 or TRBV12-4 and TRBJ2-1; perhaps TRBD1 as D (6 bases). With 6 bases removed from V and 6 bases from J, the gap between germline ends came to 12 bases. This CDR3 is built from 13 residues. The CDR3 nucleotides are TGTGCCAGCAGAAATAGGACAGCCAATGAGCAGTTCTTC. It is translated as CASRNRTANEQFF.

Ten or more counts support this clonotype. The rearrangement joins TRBV6-2 or TRBV6-3 to TRBJ1-2, with D possibly TRBD1 on 6 matching bases. V was shortened by 7 bases and J by 8 bases, with 35 bases between the two germline ends. The CDR3 consists of 19 residues. Germline V gene lookup returns CDR1 MNHEY and CDR2 SVGEGT. In DNA, the CDR3 is TGTGCCAGCACCCCTGTCGACCCTTTCGACTCAAACAGGGATGGAGGCTACACCTTC. Its protein product is CASTPVDPFDSNRDGGYTF.

This clonotype was seen many times. The chain uses TRBV20-1 and TRBJ1-5, with TRBD1 as a possible D gene (5 bases). Between the trimmed V and J ends, which lost 2 bases and 3 bases, there was a span of 17 bases. The germline V gene has CDR1 DFQATT and CDR2 SNEGSKA (reference sequence). The CDR3 runs to 16 residues. The CDR3 DNA reads TGCAGTGCTAGATGGGTAGGGGAGGTAACCAATCAGCCCCAGCATTTT. Its translation: CSARWVGEVTNQPQHF.

As concerns this clonotype: One end of the junction fails to match germline, which may point to a read error. DNA for the CDR3: TGTGCCAGCAGCCTCCATCCGGGGTCGGGTACTGAAGCTTTC. Its translation: CASSLHPGSGTEAF. This chain connects TRBV5-4 to TRBJ2-6, with D perhaps TRBD2 (5 bases). The CDR3 has 14 residues. The germline gives CDR1 SGHNT, CDR2 YYREEE (reference sequence).

This clonotype occurred once. An end of the junction differs from the germline gene, which may be a read error. The rearrangement links TRBV5-1 to TRBJ2-3; weak D call: TRBD2 (5 bases). Germline V lookup: CDR1 SGHRS, CDR2 YFSETQ. This CDR3 is built from 12 residues. CDR3 nucleotide sequence: TGTGCCAGCAGCTTGGCCGCCGGGGCGCAGTATTTT. As protein: CASSLAAGAQYF.